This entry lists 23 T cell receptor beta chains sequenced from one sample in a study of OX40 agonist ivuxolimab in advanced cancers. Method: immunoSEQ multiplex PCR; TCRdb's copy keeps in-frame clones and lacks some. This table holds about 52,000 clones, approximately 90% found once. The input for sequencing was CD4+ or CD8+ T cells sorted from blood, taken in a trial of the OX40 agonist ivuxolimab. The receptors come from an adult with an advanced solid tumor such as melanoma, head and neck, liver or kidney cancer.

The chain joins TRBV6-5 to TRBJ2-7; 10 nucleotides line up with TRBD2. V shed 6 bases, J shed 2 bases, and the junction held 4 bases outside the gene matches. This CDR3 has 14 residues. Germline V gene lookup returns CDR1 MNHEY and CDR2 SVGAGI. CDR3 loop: CASSLAGDPYEQYF. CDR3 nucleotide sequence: TGTGCCAGCAGCCTAGCGGGGGACCCCTACGAGCAGTACTTC.

CDR3 region: CASSPYRDGGWAEAFF. In DNA, the CDR3 is TGTGCCAGCAGCCCGTATAGGGATGGGGGCTGGGCTGAAGCTTTCTTT. V gene TRBV7-9 combines with J gene TRBJ1-1; possibly TRBD1 for D (6 bases). Germline V gives CDR1 SEHNR, CDR2 FQNEAQ (reference sequence). V lost 5 bases, J lost 6 bases, and 22 bases lay in between. CDR3 length: 16 amino acids.

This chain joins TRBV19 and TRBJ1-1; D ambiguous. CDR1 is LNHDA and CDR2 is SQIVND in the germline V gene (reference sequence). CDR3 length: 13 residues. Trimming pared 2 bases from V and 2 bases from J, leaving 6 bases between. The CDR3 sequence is CASSITDNTEAFF. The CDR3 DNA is TGTGCCAGTAGTATAACAGACAACACTGAAGCTTTCTTT.

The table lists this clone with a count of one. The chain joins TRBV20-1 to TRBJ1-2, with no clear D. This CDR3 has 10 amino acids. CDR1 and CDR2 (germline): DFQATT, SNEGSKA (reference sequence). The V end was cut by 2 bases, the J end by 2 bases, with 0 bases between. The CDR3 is CSARNYGYTF. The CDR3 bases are TGCAGTGCTAGAAACTATGGCTACACCTTC.

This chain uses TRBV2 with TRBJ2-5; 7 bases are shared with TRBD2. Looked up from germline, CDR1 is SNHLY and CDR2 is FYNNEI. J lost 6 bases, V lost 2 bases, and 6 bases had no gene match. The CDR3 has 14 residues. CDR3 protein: CASSESGVGKTQYF. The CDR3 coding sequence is TGTGCCAGCAGTGAAAGCGGGGTCGGTAAGACCCAGTACTTC. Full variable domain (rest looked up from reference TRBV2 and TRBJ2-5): EPEVTQTPSHQVTQMGQEVILRCVPISNHLYFYWYRQILGQKVEFLVSFYNNEISEKSEIFDDQFSVERPDGSNFTLKIRSTKLEDSAMYFCASSESGVGKTQYFGPGTRLLVL.

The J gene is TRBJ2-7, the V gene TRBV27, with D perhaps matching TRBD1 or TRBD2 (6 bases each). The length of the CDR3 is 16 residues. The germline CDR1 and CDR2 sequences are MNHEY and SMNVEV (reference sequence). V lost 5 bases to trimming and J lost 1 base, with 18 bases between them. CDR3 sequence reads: CASSRGEGVLSYEQYF. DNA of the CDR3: TGTGCCAGCAGTAGGGGGGAAGGCGTTCTTTCCTACGAGCAGTACTTC.

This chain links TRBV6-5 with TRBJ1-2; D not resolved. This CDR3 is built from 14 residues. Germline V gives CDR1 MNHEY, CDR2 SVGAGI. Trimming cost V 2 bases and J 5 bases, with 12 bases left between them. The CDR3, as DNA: TGTGCCAGCAGTTACGATAGACAAATTTATGGCTACACCTTC. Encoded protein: CASSYDRQIYGYTF.

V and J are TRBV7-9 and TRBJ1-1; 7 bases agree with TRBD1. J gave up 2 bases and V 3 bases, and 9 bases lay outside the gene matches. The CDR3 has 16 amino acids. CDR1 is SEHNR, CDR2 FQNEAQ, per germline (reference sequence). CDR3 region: CASSFSEDRPNTEAFF. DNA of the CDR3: TGTGCCAGCAGCTTTTCAGAGGACAGGCCTAACACTGAAGCTTTCTTT.

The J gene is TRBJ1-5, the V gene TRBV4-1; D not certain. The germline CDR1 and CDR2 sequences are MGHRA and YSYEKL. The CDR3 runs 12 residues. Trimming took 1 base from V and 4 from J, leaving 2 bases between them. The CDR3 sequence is CASSQGNQPQHF. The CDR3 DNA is TGCGCCAGCAGCCAAGGAAATCAGCCCCAGCATTTT.

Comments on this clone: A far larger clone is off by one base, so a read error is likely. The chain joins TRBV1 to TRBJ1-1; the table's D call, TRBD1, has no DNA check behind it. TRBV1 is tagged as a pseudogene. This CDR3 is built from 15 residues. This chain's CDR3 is CTSSQEWQGYTEAFF. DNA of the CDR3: TGCACCAGCAGCCAAGAGTGGCAGGGCTACACTGAAGCTTTCTTT.

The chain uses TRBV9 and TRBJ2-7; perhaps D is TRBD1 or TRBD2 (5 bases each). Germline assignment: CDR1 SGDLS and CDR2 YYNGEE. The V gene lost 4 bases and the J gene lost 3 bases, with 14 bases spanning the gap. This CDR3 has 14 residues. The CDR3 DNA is TGTGCCAGCAGCCCAGATGGGGGTCGCTACGAGCAGTACTTC. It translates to CASSPDGGRYEQYF.

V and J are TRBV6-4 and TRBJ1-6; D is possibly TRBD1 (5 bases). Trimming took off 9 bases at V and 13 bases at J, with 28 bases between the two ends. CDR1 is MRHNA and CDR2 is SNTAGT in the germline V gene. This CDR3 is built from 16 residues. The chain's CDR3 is CASRDSAGPGARPLHF. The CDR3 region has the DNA TGTGCCAGTCGGGACTCCGCTGGGCCCGGCGCCCGGCCCCTCCACTTT.

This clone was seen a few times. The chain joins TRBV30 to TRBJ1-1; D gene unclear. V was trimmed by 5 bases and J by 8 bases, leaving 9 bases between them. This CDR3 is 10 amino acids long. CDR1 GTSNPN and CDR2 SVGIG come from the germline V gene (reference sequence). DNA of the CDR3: TGTGCCTGGTCCGGCTTGGAAGCTTTCTTT. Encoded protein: CAWSGLEAFF. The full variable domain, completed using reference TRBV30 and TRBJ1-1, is SQTIHQWPATLVQPVGSPLSLECTVEGTSNPNLYWYRQAAGRGLQLLFYSVGIGQISSEVPQNLSASRPQDRQFILSSKKLLLSDSGFYLCAWSGLEAFFGQGTRLTVV.

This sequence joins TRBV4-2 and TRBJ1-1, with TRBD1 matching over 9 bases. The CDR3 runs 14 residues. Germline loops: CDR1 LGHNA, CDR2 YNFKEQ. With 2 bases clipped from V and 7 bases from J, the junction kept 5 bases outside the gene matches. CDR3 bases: TGTGCCAGCAGCCAACCTCGACAGGGGGGTGAAGCTTTCTTT. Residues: CASSQPRQGGEAFF.

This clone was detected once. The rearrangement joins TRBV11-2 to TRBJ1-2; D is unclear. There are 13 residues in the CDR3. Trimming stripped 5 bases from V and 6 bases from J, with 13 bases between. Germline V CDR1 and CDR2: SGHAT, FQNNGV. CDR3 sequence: CASSPGRSNGYTF. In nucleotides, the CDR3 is TGTGCCAGCAGCCCCGGACGGTCGAATGGCTACACCTTC.

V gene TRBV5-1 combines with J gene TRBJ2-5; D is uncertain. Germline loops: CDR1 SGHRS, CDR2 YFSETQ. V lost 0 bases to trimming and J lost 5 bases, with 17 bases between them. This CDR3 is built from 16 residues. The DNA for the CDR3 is TGCGCCAGCAGCTTGGAAGGGCCGCGCTTTGAGGAGACCCAGTACTTC. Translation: CASSLEGPRFEETQYF.

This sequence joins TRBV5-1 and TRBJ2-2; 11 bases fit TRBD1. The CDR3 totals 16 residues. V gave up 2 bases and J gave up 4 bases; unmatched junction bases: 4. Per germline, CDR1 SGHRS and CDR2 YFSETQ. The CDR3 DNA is TGCGCCAGCAGCTTAATGGACAGGGGGCCCACCGGGGAGCTGTTTTTT. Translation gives CASSLMDRGPTGELFF. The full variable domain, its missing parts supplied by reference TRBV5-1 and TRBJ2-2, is KAGVTQTPRYLIKTRGQQVTLSCSPISGHRSVSWYQQTPGQGLQFLFEYFSETQRNKGNFPGRFSGRQFSNSRSEMNVSTLELGDSALYLCASSLMDRGPTGELFFGEGSRLTVL.

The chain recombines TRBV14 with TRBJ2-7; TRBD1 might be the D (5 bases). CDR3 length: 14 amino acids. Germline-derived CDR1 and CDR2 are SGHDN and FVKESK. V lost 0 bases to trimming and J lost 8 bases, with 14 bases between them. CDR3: CASSQDQRGSKQYF. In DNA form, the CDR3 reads TGTGCCAGCAGCCAAGATCAAAGGGGATCGAAGCAGTACTTC.

The CDR3 is CASTPGQGFGYGYTF. The CDR3 DNA follows: TGTGCCAGCACCCCAGGGCAGGGCTTCGGCTATGGCTACACCTTC. The genes are TRBV6-4 and TRBJ1-2; perhaps TRBD1 as D (5 bases). V lost 7 bases and J 4 bases, leaving 19 bases between the germline ends. Germline CDR1 MRHNA, CDR2 SNTAGT. This CDR3 spans 15 amino acids.

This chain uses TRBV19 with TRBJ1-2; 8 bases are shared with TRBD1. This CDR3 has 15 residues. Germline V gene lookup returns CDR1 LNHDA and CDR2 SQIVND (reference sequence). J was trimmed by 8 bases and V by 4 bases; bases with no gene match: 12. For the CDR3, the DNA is TGTGCCAGTAGTACGGGACAGGCATCTTTCGGGGGCTACACCTTC. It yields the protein CASSTGQASFGGYTF.

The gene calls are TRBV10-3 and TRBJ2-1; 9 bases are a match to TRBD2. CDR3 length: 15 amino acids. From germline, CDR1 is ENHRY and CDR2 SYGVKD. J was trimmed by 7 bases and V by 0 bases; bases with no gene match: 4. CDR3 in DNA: TGTGCCATCAGTGAGTCGGGCGGGGGGGTAAATGAGCAGTTCTTC. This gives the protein CAISESGGGVNEQFF.

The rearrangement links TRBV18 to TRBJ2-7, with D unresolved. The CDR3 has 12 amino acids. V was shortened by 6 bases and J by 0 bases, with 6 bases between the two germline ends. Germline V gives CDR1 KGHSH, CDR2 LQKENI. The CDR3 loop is CASSQDSYEQYF. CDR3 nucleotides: TGTGCCAGCTCGCAAGACTCCTACGAGCAGTACTTC.

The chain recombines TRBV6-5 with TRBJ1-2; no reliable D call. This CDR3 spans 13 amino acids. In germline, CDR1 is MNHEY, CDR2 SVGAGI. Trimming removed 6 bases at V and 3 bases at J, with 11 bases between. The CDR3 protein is CASRDPGDYGYTF. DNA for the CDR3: TGTGCCAGCAGGGACCCCGGGGACTATGGCTACACCTTC.